Presented here are 12 T cell receptor beta chains from one specimen sequenced in a study of T cell responses to AZD1222 COVID-19 vaccine (dated by TCRdb to the early 2020s). The time point label of this sample denotes: about 28 days (+/-7) after the second vaccine dose. The library was generated by the immunoSEQ multiplex PCR assay. The table was pulled from immuneACCESS by TCRdb, which kept in-frame rearrangements only. Such tables lose some clones; where checked, under half of the loss comes from unresolved V genes, and the rest has no known cause. In all, the sample holds under 150,000 clones, and around 92% of those were seen once. The top ten clonotypes cover roughly 3.5% of the sample. Specimen: peripheral blood, collected 28 days after the second AZD1222 dose. Receptors originate from an adult who received the AZD1222 COVID-19 vaccine.

The gene calls are TRBV7-9 and TRBJ1-2; D ambiguous. This CDR3 is 13 amino acids long. From germline, CDR1 is SEHNR and CDR2 FQNEAQ (reference sequence). V lost 1 base, J lost 6 bases, and 9 bases lay in between. The CDR3: CASSLEVSNGYTF. CDR3 DNA sequence: TGTGCCAGCAGCTTAGAAGTTTCGAATGGCTACACCTTC.

The CDR3 reads CASSEAGGGYEQYF. In DNA, the CDR3 is TGTGCCAGCAGTGAAGCGGGAGGTGGCTACGAGCAGTACTTC. V and J are TRBV6-1 and TRBJ2-7, with D possibly matching TRBD2 (6 bases). Trimming cost V 0 bases and J 3 bases, with 9 bases left between them. Germline V gene sequence: CDR1 MNHNS, CDR2 SASEGT. This CDR3 is built from 14 residues.

This chain connects TRBV29-1 to TRBJ2-3; 10 bases fit TRBD2. The CDR3 runs 14 residues. CDR1 is SQVTM, CDR2 ANQGSEA, per germline. Trimming at V came to 7 bases and at J to 4 bases, leaving 8 bases not matched to a gene. CDR3 sequence reads: CSASLAGAPDTQYF. The CDR3 bases are TGCAGCGCCTCTCTAGCGGGAGCACCAGATACGCAGTATTTT.

The chain couples TRBV28 to TRBJ1-5; the D gene is possibly TRBD1 (5 bases). The CDR3 consists of 15 residues. Germline V gives CDR1 MDHEN, CDR2 SYDVKM. With 2 bases removed from V and 4 bases from J, the gap between germline ends came to 12 bases. The CDR3 reads CASSLGTGINQPQHF. The CDR3 DNA reads as TGTGCCAGCAGTTTAGGGACTGGGATAAATCAGCCCCAGCATTTT.

Regarding this clone: This sample also contains other DNA sequences that code for the same CDR3. CDR3 sequence (DNA): TGTGCCAGCAGTCAGGGAACTGAAGCTTTCTTT. This encodes CASSQGTEAFF. The chain carries TRBV6-2 or TRBV6-3 and TRBJ1-1; D possibly corresponds to TRBD1 (5 bases). CDR1 and CDR2 from the germline V gene are MNHEY and SVGEGT. The CDR3 is made up of 11 amino acids. V was cut by 5 bases and J by 5 bases, with 6 bases left in between.

The V and J genes are TRBV7-9 and TRBJ2-7, with TRBD2 matching over 10 bases. This CDR3 has 15 amino acids. Trimming took 5 bases from V and 6 from J; bases not matched to a gene: 10. Germline V gene lookup returns CDR1 SEHNR and CDR2 FQNEAQ (reference sequence). In DNA form, the CDR3 reads TGTGCCAGCAGCATCGTTAGCGGGGGGAGTTCCGAGCAGTACTTC. This gives the protein CASSIVSGGSSEQYF.

Only one count was recorded for this clone. The rearrangement joins TRBV7-9 to TRBJ2-7; 7 bases are a match to TRBD2. The germline V gene encodes CDR1 SEHNR and CDR2 FQNEAQ (reference sequence). There are 16 residues in the CDR3. Trimming took 4 bases from V and 4 from J; bases not matched to a gene: 13. The CDR3 DNA follows: TGTGCCAGCAGCTCTACTAGCGAAGTCGGGTATTACGAGCAGTACTTC. It specifies CASSSTSEVGYYEQYF.

This chain uses TRBV7-2 with TRBJ2-1; perhaps TRBD2 as D (6 bases). This CDR3 spans 15 amino acids. Germline V lookup: CDR1 SGHTA, CDR2 FQGNSA. V lost 2 bases and J lost 2, with 10 bases in between. The CDR3 DNA follows: TGTGCCAGCAGCTTAACCGGCGGGACCTACAATGAGCAGTTCTTC. This encodes CASSLTGGTYNEQFF.

The chain links TRBV5-1 to TRBJ1-3; D may be TRBD1 (6 bases). The germline gives CDR1 SGHRS, CDR2 YFSETQ. V lost 4 bases and J lost 0, with 14 bases in between. This CDR3 is built from 16 residues. CDR3 bases: TGCGCCAGCAGCCCGAGGGCAGGGGCCTCTGGAAACACCATATATTTT. Its protein product is CASSPRAGASGNTIYF. Full variable domain (missing parts from reference TRBV5-1 and TRBJ1-3): KAGVTQTPRYLIKTRGQQVTLSCSPISGHRSVSWYQQTPGQGLQFLFEYFSETQRNKGNFPGRFSGRQFSNSRSEMNVSTLELGDSALYLCASSPRAGASGNTIYFGEGSWLTVV.

The genes are TRBV10-1 and TRBJ1-1; D might be TRBD1 (5 bases). Trimming stripped 3 bases from V and 1 base from J, with 12 bases between. The CDR3 covers 15 residues. Germline V gives CDR1 WNHNN, CDR2 SYGVQD (reference sequence). The CDR3 sequence: CASSDTGQPNTEAFF. For the CDR3, the DNA is TGCGCCAGCAGTGACACCGGACAACCGAACACTGAAGCTTTCTTT.

This rearrangement joins TRBV27 to TRBJ2-1, with 7 positions matching TRBD2. Trimming at V came to 5 bases and at J to 1 base, leaving 8 bases not matched to a gene. Germline lookup yields CDR1 MNHEY and CDR2 SMNVEV (reference sequence). The CDR3 is 16 amino acids. In DNA, the CDR3 is TGTGCCAGCAGTGTCGCCCGCGGGAGTTCCTACAATGAGCAGTTCTTC. This codes for CASSVARGSSYNEQFF.

The CDR3 nucleotides read TGTGCCAGCAGTGAATTTGCGGTCTCTGGGGCCAACGTCCTGACTTTC. Protein product: CASSEFAVSGANVLTF. The rearrangement links TRBV25-1 to TRBJ2-6; no definite D call. The CDR3 totals 16 residues. In germline, CDR1 is MGHDK, CDR2 SYGVNS. V lost 1 base and J 0 bases, leaving 7 bases between the germline ends.